This section outlines one TCR beta chain sequence together with its context. Its antigen is unidentified. This entry belongs to a study of cytomegalovirus exposure and HLA in healthy donors. About the study: Within the Caucasian-associated ancestry cluster were roughly 79% of the 398 genotyped donors.

The CDR3 sequence is 15 residues long. Trimming left V 4 bases short and J 5 bases short, with 18 bases between. Per the germline V gene, CDR1 is SQVTM and CDR2 is ANQGSEA. Study-level points and caveats: Earlier findings revealed that most TCR beta V segments proved productive either about 90% or about 30% of the time. Presence/absence analyses rested on an assumption that sequencing depth was roughly uniform across donors. Highly shared sequence variants in one cluster were likely a sequencing artifact.

PCR primers comprised 60 Vbeta and 13 Jbeta primers. Here immunoSEQ multiplex PCR was the method, and the copy in TCRdb shows in-frame clones only, minus some. The sample table includes roughly 51,000 clones. The chain carries TRBV29-1 and TRBJ2-1, with TRBD1 as a possible D gene (5 bases). The receptor comes from a woman aged 40 to 50 in good health and CMV-seronegative. Sequencing was carried out using PBMCs. The CDR3 bases are TGCAGCGTTGTTACCCCAGACAGATTAGACAATGAGCAGTTCTTC. Translating gives CSVVTPDRLDNEQFF.